The 29 T cell receptor beta chains in this list originate from one sample, sequenced in a study of molecular identifiers for immune sequencing clone quantification. TCRdb re-called the PCR reads through MiXCR, storing one row per CDR3 protein. There are 600,000 to 650,000 distinct CDR3 sequences in the sample; 20% occur only once, and 0.75% to 0.95% lies in the top ten. The sequenced sample consisted of naive CD8+ T cells from blood, with Jurkat cell RNA spiked in. Subset described: FACS-sorted CD8+CD4-CCR7+CD45RA+ naive T cells. Receptors originate from a human donor in good health. Some libraries in this study had Jurkat cell RNA spiked in.

The gene calls are TRBV29-1 and TRBJ2-7, with D possibly being TRBD1 (6 bases). Deletions cut 6 bases from V and 2 bases from J, with 11 bases between. Germline V lookup: CDR1 SQVTM, CDR2 ANQGSEA. The CDR3 spans 12 residues. CDR3 residues: CSVVTGPYEQYF. As DNA, the CDR3 is TGCAGCGTAGTGACAGGACCCTACGAGCAGTACTTC.

For this clonotype: Just one base apart from a much larger clone, this may be a read error. The genes are TRBV14 and TRBJ2-3, with D hard to call. The CDR3 length is 15 residues. Trimming pared 1 base from V and 4 bases from J, leaving 12 bases between. From germline, CDR1 is SGHDN and CDR2 FVKESK. In DNA, the CDR3 is TGTGCCAGCAGCCAAGGTACCACTATGGCAGATACGCAGTATTTT. It yields the protein CASSQGTTMADTQYF.

Comment on this clonotype: A read error is possible here, since a much larger clone lies one base away. The genes are TRBV6-2 or TRBV6-3 and TRBJ2-7; D uncertain. Germline V gene sequence: CDR1 MNHEY, CDR2 SVGEGT. The CDR3 runs to 13 residues. The CDR3 loop reads CAGSFLAGPEQYF. For the CDR3, the DNA is TGTGCCGGCAGTTTCTTAGCAGGCCCCGAGCAGTACTTC.

This clonotype was found many times. The chain is built from TRBV7-9 and TRBJ2-1; 7 bases are shared with TRBD1. This CDR3 spans 16 amino acids. V trimming: 4 bases; J trimming: 5 bases; junction bases outside the gene matches: 11. Germline V gives CDR1 SEHNR, CDR2 FQNEAQ (reference sequence). CDR3 DNA: TGTGCCAGCAGCTCCCCCGGGACAGCCCCGAACAATGAGCAGTTCTTC. Amino acids: CASSSPGTAPNNEQFF. Filled out from reference TRBV7-9 and TRBJ2-1, the complete variable domain reads DTGVSQNPRHKITKRGQNVTFRCDPISEHNRLYWYRQTLGQGPEFLTYFQNEAQLEKSRLLSDRFSAERPKGSFSTLEIQRTEQGDSAMYLCASSSPGTAPNNEQFFGPGTRLTVL.

This clonotype was counted at least ten times. The chain employs TRBV5-1 and TRBJ2-3, with 10 bases aligning to TRBD2. V trimming: 1 base; J trimming: 3 bases; junction bases outside the gene matches: 5. This CDR3 region has 16 residues. Germline V lookup: CDR1 SGHRS, CDR2 YFSETQ. This chain's CDR3 is CASSLKLAGVTDTQYF. CDR3 bases: TGCGCCAGCAGCTTGAAGCTAGCGGGAGTAACAGATACGCAGTATTTT. Complete variable domain (other parts from reference TRBV5-1 and TRBJ2-3): KAGVTQTPRYLIKTRGQQVTLSCSPISGHRSVSWYQQTPGQGLQFLFEYFSETQRNKGNFPGRFSGRQFSNSRSEMNVSTLELGDSALYLCASSLKLAGVTDTQYFGPGTRLTVL.

The table lists this clonotype with many counts. As DNA, the CDR3 is TGTGCCAGCAGCTTAGCTGTGGCGGCCCTCACAGATACGCAGTATTTT. It translates to CASSLAVAALTDTQYF. V and J are TRBV7-9 and TRBJ2-3; D call uncertain. V shed 0 bases and J shed 2 bases, with 12 bases lying between them. There are 16 residues in the CDR3. CDR1 and CDR2 (germline): SEHNR, FQNEAQ (reference sequence). Looking up the rest from reference TRBV7-9 and TRBJ2-3 gives the full variable domain: DTGVSQNPRHKITKRGQNVTFRCDPISEHNRLYWYRQTLGQGPEFLTYFQNEAQLEKSRLLSDRFSAERPKGSFSTLEIQRTEQGDSAMYLCASSLAVAALTDTQYFGPGTRLTVL.

This clonotype was counted a few times. The chain recombines TRBV27 with TRBJ2-2; D gene ambiguous. Germline assignment: CDR1 MNHEY and CDR2 SMNVEV (reference sequence). Trimming stripped 2 bases from V and 5 bases from J, with 9 bases between. The CDR3 extends over 14 amino acids. The CDR3 spells CASSLGPFTGELFF. CDR3 DNA: TGTGCCAGCAGTTTAGGACCGTTTACCGGGGAGCTGTTTTTT.

This clonotype occurred many times. V and J are TRBV4-3 and TRBJ1-1; D is undetermined. V was shortened by 2 bases and J by 1 base, with 11 bases between the two germline ends. Germline lookup yields CDR1 LGHNA and CDR2 YSLEER. This CDR3 region has 15 residues. DNA of the CDR3: TGCGCCAGCAGCCAACACACAGAAAAGAACACTGAAGCTTTCTTT. Residues: CASSQHTEKNTEAFF.

A remark on this clonotype: A much larger clone lies one base from this, so it may be a read error. V and J are TRBV19 and TRBJ2-7; TRBD1 agrees at 8 bases. Germline CDR1 and CDR2: LNHDA and SQIVND (reference sequence). There are 15 residues in the CDR3. In DNA form, the CDR3 reads TGTGCCAGTAGTATAGGGACAGGGAATACCTACGAGCAGTGCTTC. Protein product: CASSIGTGNTYEQCF.

This clonotype was seen repeatedly, ten times or more. The chain couples TRBV29-1 to TRBJ1-2, with D uncertain. Trimming left V 4 bases short and J 6 bases short, with 18 bases between. Germline V gene sequence: CDR1 SQVTM, CDR2 ANQGSEA. The CDR3 runs to 14 residues. Here the CDR3 reads CSVVKGQLGDGYTF. The CDR3 DNA reads as TGCAGCGTTGTTAAGGGCCAACTAGGCGATGGCTACACCTTC.

This clonotype was seen a handful of times. This chain connects TRBV4-3 to TRBJ2-5; D gene unclear. Trimming cost V 3 bases and J 3 bases, with 11 bases left between them. CDR1 is LGHNA, CDR2 YSLEER, per germline. There are 14 residues in the CDR3. CDR3 protein: CASSQTGAEETQYF. CDR3 coding DNA: TGCGCCAGCAGCCAGACTGGCGCGGAAGAGACCCAGTACTTC.

This clonotype was seen ten or more times. The chain carries TRBV14 and TRBJ2-5; no clear D. The CDR3 covers 14 residues. The V end was cut by 0 bases, the J end by 4 bases, with 9 bases between. Germline V lookup: CDR1 SGHDN, CDR2 FVKESK. CDR3 sequence: CASSQDYLGETQYF. CDR3 nucleotides: TGTGCCAGCAGCCAAGATTATCTCGGAGAGACCCAGTACTTC.

This clonotype was observed at least ten times. The chain employs TRBV6-5 and TRBJ1-5; no firm D call. Germline CDR1 is MNHEY and CDR2 is SVGAGI. The V gene lost 0 bases and the J gene lost 4 bases, with 10 bases spanning the gap. This CDR3 is 15 amino acids long. CDR3 protein: CASSYSTPENQPQHF. The CDR3, as DNA: TGTGCCAGCAGTTACTCGACACCAGAAAATCAGCCCCAGCATTTT.

In this sample, this clonotype turned up many times. The gene calls are TRBV27 and TRBJ2-6; 7 positions match TRBD1. Per the germline V gene, CDR1 is MNHEY and CDR2 is SMNVEV (reference sequence). The CDR3 length is 18 residues. The ends lost 3 bases at V and 0 bases at J; junction bases unmatched: 8. The CDR3 bases are TGTGCCAGCAGTTTTAGTGGGACAGTCCTCTCTGGGGCCAACGTCCTGACTTTC. It is translated as CASSFSGTVLSGANVLTF.

In its sample, this clonotype was seen a few times. The rearrangement joins TRBV29-1 to TRBJ2-2; TRBD2 might be the D (5 bases). V lost 6 bases and J 8 bases, leaving 16 bases between the germline ends. Germline lookup yields CDR1 SQVTM and CDR2 ANQGSEA. This CDR3 has 13 amino acids. CDR3 residues: CSVGDRRRGELFF. The CDR3 bases are TGCAGCGTCGGGGATCGGAGACGGGGGGAGCTGTTTTTT.

This clonotype occurred a few times. The rearrangement uses TRBV6-2 or TRBV6-3 and TRBJ2-7; the match to TRBD2 covers 13 bases. V lost 5 bases and J lost 1; bases outside the gene matches: 5. Germline CDR1 MNHEY, CDR2 SVGEGT. The CDR3 is 16 residues long. The CDR3 region has the DNA TGTGCCAGCAGTAAAGGACTAGCGGGGGTTTCCTACGAGCAGTACTTC. It specifies CASSKGLAGVSYEQYF.

There are many counts of this clonotype. V is TRBV6-2 or TRBV6-3 and J is TRBJ2-7, with 8 bases lining up with TRBD1. This CDR3 is 14 amino acids long. Per the germline V gene, CDR1 is MNHEY and CDR2 is SVGEGT. Trimming cost V 7 bases and J 1 base; bases outside gene matches: 6. DNA for the CDR3: TGTGCCAGCAACAGGGGGTACAATTCCTACGAGCAGTACTTC. Amino acid sequence: CASNRGYNSYEQYF.

This clonotype was picked up a small number of times. A much larger clone differs from this one at a single base, so this may be a read error. The DNA of the CDR3 is TGTGCCAGCGCCGCGGGGGGCCTGGCAGATACGCAGTATTTT. This sequence encodes CASAAGGLADTQYF. The V and J genes are TRBV5-6 and TRBJ2-3; the match to TRBD2 covers 8 bases. The CDR3 sequence is 14 residues long. Trimming cost V 7 bases and J 4 bases; bases outside gene matches: 8. Germline CDR1 SGHDT, CDR2 YYEEEE.

This clonotype was recorded many times. The chain recombines TRBV10-2 with TRBJ2-3; the match to TRBD2 covers 8 bases. This CDR3 has 15 residues. Germline trimming cut 0 bases from V and 6 bases from J; bases unmatched to any gene: 5. Germline-derived CDR1 and CDR2 are WSHSY and SAAADI. This CDR3 reads CASSESSGRTDTQYF. CDR3 coding DNA: TGCGCCAGCAGTGAGTCGAGCGGGAGAACTGATACGCAGTATTTT.

This clonotype was found many times. The rearrangement uses TRBV6-2 or TRBV6-3 and TRBJ2-5; 9 nucleotides agree with TRBD1. The CDR3 runs 15 residues. Unmatched junction bases numbered 9, after V lost 5 bases and J lost 5 bases. Germline loops: CDR1 MNHEY, CDR2 SVGEGT. CDR3 amino acids: CASSREDRGWETQYF. The CDR3 nucleotides are TGTGCCAGCAGTCGTGAGGACAGGGGTTGGGAGACCCAGTACTTC.

This clonotype was picked up many times. J is TRBJ1-2 and V is TRBV4-3; D is ambiguous. V was trimmed by 1 base and J by 4 bases, leaving 10 bases between them. CDR1 is LGHNA, CDR2 YSLEER, per germline. The CDR3 covers 14 residues. The CDR3 bases are TGCGCCAGCAGCCAAGGAAGAGGGTCCTATGGCTACACCTTC. Its protein product is CASSQGRGSYGYTF.

The chain recombines TRBV20-1 with TRBJ1-1; a possible D gene is TRBD1 (5 bases). Between the trimmed V and J ends, which lost 0 bases and 9 bases, there was a span of 14 bases. Germline CDR1 DFQATT, CDR2 SNEGSKA (reference sequence). CDR3 length equals 13 residues. CDR3 sequence (DNA): TGCAGTGCTAGAGAGGGGGGGTCAAATAAAGCTTTCTTT. Translation gives CSAREGGSNKAFF.

This clonotype was seen at least ten times. J is TRBJ1-5 and V is TRBV4-3, with D hard to call. This CDR3 has 15 amino acids. Germline V CDR1 and CDR2: LGHNA, YSLEER. V gave up 4 bases and J gave up 1 base, with 11 bases separating them. The CDR3 nucleotides read TGCGCCAGCAGCCCCAACTCGGACAGCAATCAGCCCCAGCATTTT. It yields the protein CASSPNSDSNQPQHF.

This clonotype occurred many times. The genes are TRBV6-5 and TRBJ2-5; 7 nucleotides align to TRBD2. CDR3 size: 13 residues. With V trimmed by 2 bases and J by 5 bases, 2 bases remained unmatched. Germline V gives CDR1 MNHEY, CDR2 SVGAGI. The chain's CDR3 is CASSYAGEETQYF. CDR3 in DNA: TGTGCCAGCAGTTACGCGGGAGAGGAGACCCAGTACTTC.

Details on this clonotype: One junction end disagrees with the germline gene, perhaps due to a read error. The chain links TRBV5-6 to TRBJ2-5; D is undetermined. The CDR3 sequence is 13 residues long. Looked up from germline, CDR1 is SGHDT and CDR2 is YYEEEE. The chain's CDR3 is CASSLEGQVTQYF. In nucleotides, the CDR3 is TGTGCCAGCAGCTTGGAAGGGCAAGTGACCCAGTACTTC.

In its sample, this clonotype was seen many times. The V gene is TRBV12-5, the J gene TRBJ2-5; D remains ambiguous. The CDR3 has 14 amino acids. CDR1 is LGHNT and CDR2 is FRNRAP in the germline V gene. Trimming cost V 8 bases and J 5 bases, with 18 bases left between them. The CDR3 protein is CASRTDGGSETQYF. CDR3 nucleotide sequence: TGTGCTAGTCGCACGGACGGTGGGTCGGAGACCCAGTACTTC. The full variable domain, rest sourced from reference TRBV12-5 and TRBJ2-5, is DARVTQTPRHKVTEMGQEVTMRCQPILGHNTVFWYRQTMMQGLELLAYFRNRAPLDDSGMPKDRFSAEMPDATLATLKIQPSEPRDSAVYFCASRTDGGSETQYFGPGTRLLVL.

This clonotype was seen a handful of times. This chain joins TRBV4-1 and TRBJ2-2; D perhaps matches TRBD2 (6 bases). Trimming took off 4 bases at V and 3 bases at J, with 12 bases between the two ends. CDR3 length equals 15 residues. Germline CDR1 is MGHRA and CDR2 is YSYEKL. CDR3 DNA sequence: TGCGCCAGCAGCCCTATCGGCGGGGACACCGGGGAGCTGTTTTTT. Encoded protein: CASSPIGGDTGELFF.

This clonotype was seen many times. This chain links TRBV7-6 with TRBJ1-1; the D gene is possibly TRBD1 (5 bases). V was cut by 0 bases and J by 1 base, with 15 bases left in between. The CDR3 spans 17 residues. The germline CDR1 and CDR2 sequences are SGHVS and FNYEAQ. CDR3 protein: CASSLAPGGLANTEAFF. CDR3 sequence (DNA): TGTGCCAGCAGCTTAGCGCCGGGGGGACTGGCGAACACTGAAGCTTTCTTT.

This clonotype was detected only a few times. This sequence joins TRBV7-2 and TRBJ2-7, with D tentatively TRBD1 (6 bases). This CDR3 contains 17 residues. The V end lost 1 base, the J end lost 2 bases, and 18 bases lay between the germline ends. Per germline, CDR1 SGHTA and CDR2 FQGNSA. The CDR3 nucleotides read TGTGCCAGCAGCTTAGTAAAGGGGGAGCAGGGAGCCTACGAGCAGTACTTC. Its translation: CASSLVKGEQGAYEQYF.